These 7 T cell receptor beta chains came from one sample sequenced in a study of identical twins. MiXCR was run by TCRdb on the 5' RACE reads, yielding one entry per CDR3 protein. The table has under 1 million distinct CDR3 sequences, roughly an eighth seen once. A further study also used this sample, focusing on yellow fever vaccine responses in identical twins.

Sequencing input: PBMCs. The receptors derive from a woman younger than 30 in good health.

There are many counts of this clonotype. The chain joins TRBV12-3 or TRBV12-4 to TRBJ1-1, with unresolved D. The CDR3 runs 19 residues. V was cut by 3 bases and J by 0 bases, with 23 bases left in between. DNA for the CDR3: TGTGCCAGCAGTTTTAGCCCGGCAGGAATACTTTTGATGAACACTGAAGCTTTCTTT. Its translation is CASSFSPAGILLMNTEAFF.

This clonotype was counted a few times. The V gene is TRBV18, the J gene TRBJ1-1; the D gene is possibly TRBD1 (5 bases). This CDR3 comprises 16 residues. V dropped 2 bases and J dropped 0 bases, with 13 bases sitting between them. Germline assignment: CDR1 KGHSH and CDR2 LQKENI. CDR3 amino acids: CASSPNGAGVNTEAFF. In nucleotides, the CDR3 is TGTGCCAGCTCACCAAATGGGGCGGGGGTGAACACTGAAGCTTTCTTT.

This clonotype was seen at least ten times. The V and J genes are TRBV12-3 or TRBV12-4 and TRBJ2-2, with 10 bases identical to TRBD1. After removal of 4 bases from V and 4 bases from J, the junction contained 6 bases not matched to a gene. The CDR3 is 16 residues long. In nucleotides, the CDR3 is TGTGCCAGCAGTTCCGGACAGGGGGATACCACCGGGGAGCTGTTTTTT. Amino acid sequence: CASSSGQGDTTGELFF.

This clonotype showed up just a few times. The chain recombines TRBV3-1 with TRBJ1-1; 10 bases fit TRBD1. The J segment lost 5 bases and the V segment lost 7 bases, leaving 4 bases of the junction unmatched. Germline V lookup: CDR1 LGHDT, CDR2 YNNKEL (reference sequence). This CDR3 is built from 13 residues. The CDR3 sequence: CASTTGQGTEAFF. CDR3 sequence (DNA): TGTGCCAGCACCACGGGACAGGGGACTGAAGCTTTCTTT.

This clonotype has a handful of counts. The V gene is TRBV5-1, the J gene TRBJ1-1; D is perhaps TRBD1 (6 bases). With 2 bases removed from V and 0 bases from J, the gap between germline ends came to 11 bases. CDR1 SGHRS and CDR2 YFSETQ come from the germline V gene. The CDR3 sequence is 15 residues long. As DNA, the CDR3 is TGCGCCAGCAGCTTTTCTCAGGGGATGAACACTGAAGCTTTCTTT. Translation: CASSFSQGMNTEAFF.

CDR3: CASSLIGREGYEQYF. As DNA, the CDR3 is TGTGCCAGCAGTTTAATAGGCAGGGAGGGCTACGAGCAGTACTTC. The chain carries TRBV27 and TRBJ2-7, with TRBD2 identical over 7 bases. The ends lost 2 bases at V and 3 bases at J; junction bases unmatched: 7. CDR1 is MNHEY and CDR2 is SMNVEV in the germline V gene (reference sequence). The CDR3 consists of 15 residues.

Many counts were recorded for this clonotype. This chain uses TRBV12-3 or TRBV12-4 with TRBJ2-3; TRBD1 is a possible D gene (5 bases). V was trimmed by 3 bases and J by 0 bases, leaving 10 bases between them. The CDR3 covers 15 residues. CDR3 coding DNA: TGTGCCAGCAGTTTGGGGCGGCCTAGCACAGATACGCAGTATTTT. Protein: CASSLGRPSTDTQYF.